This T cell receptor beta chain came from a study of blood T cell repertoires in COVID-19. The V and J ends lost 7 bases and 4 bases respectively, with 10 bases between them. The CDR3 contains 12 residues. The germline V gene encodes CDR1 MDHEN and CDR2 SYDVKM. Assay used: immunoSEQ multiplex PCR; TCRdb lists only in-frame clones, some missing. The data hold some 110,000 clones, with under 90% observed a single time. The sequence derives from a woman in her fifties or sixties with acute or convalescent COVID-19. Input material: peripheral blood. This chain uses TRBV28 with TRBJ1-2; D unclear. CDR3 region: CASTGLFYGYTF. DNA of the CDR3: TGTGCCAGCACAGGTTTGTTCTATGGCTACACCTTC.